The clone carrying this T cell receptor (beta chain) was recorded a few times. Antigen specificity is unknown. This may come from a read error, since a much larger clone is one base off. This CDR3 spans 14 amino acids. Germline CDR1 reads SGHTS; CDR2 reads YDEGEE. The V and J ends lost 4 bases and 1 base respectively, with 11 bases between them. This sample is part of a study of metastatic and nonmetastatic thyroid tumors. On the study more broadly: Malignant and benign thyroid patients had repertoires compared in peripheral blood and tumor or nodule tissue. Study-level findings and limits: Across blood and tumor, TCR beta diversity in malignant thyroid tumors was reportedly significantly higher than in benign nodules.

MiXCR reprocessed the PCR reads for TCRdb. The data contain 10,000 to 13,000 clones, roughly 28% of them singletons. Before thyroid surgery, none of the patients had received any treatment. This receptor was taken from a male donor with papillary thyroid cancer or a benign thyroid nodule (not recorded which). Some clones in this sample may be carry-over from other donors' samples. Sequenced: tumor tissue. The chain links TRBV5-8 to TRBJ1-1; D uncertain. The CDR3 region is CASSAGKGNTEAFF. The CDR3 coding sequence is TGTGCCAGCAGCGCGGGAAAGGGGAACACTGAAGCTTTCTTT. The complete variable domain, with remaining parts taken from reference TRBV5-8 and TRBJ1-1, reads EAGVTQSPTHLIKTRGQQATLRCSPISGHTSVYWYQQALGLGLQFLLWYDEGEERNRGNFPPRFSGRQFPNYSSELNVNALELEDSALYLCASSAGKGNTEAFFGQGTRLTVV.